The source of this TCR beta chain is a study of blood T cell repertoires in COVID-19. As for the study in general: In each case, the material was cDNA or gDNA derived from T cells, B-cell-depleted T cells, or PBMCs.

The germline V and J ends were trimmed by 5 bases and 6 bases, with 17 bases remaining between them. This CDR3 comprises 15 residues. Germline V gene sequence: CDR1 SGHTA, CDR2 FQGTGA. Libraries were prepared by immunoSEQ multiplex PCR; TCRdb keeps only in-frame clonotypes and omits some of them. The sample holds 130,000 to 150,000 clones; 70% to 90% are singletons and the top ten take around 8%. Patients in Seattle were enrolled during active infection, then followed longitudinally. The clonotype comes from a woman aged 60-70 years with COVID-19, enrolled during active disease. Sequenced input: peripheral blood. The gene calls are TRBV7-3 and TRBJ2-1; possible D gene TRBD1, 5 bases. The CDR3 DNA follows: TGTGCCAGCAGCCAAAGACAGTTACCGGGCAATGAGCAGTTCTTC. Translation: CASSQRQLPGNEQFF.